The clone carrying this T cell receptor beta chain was observed many times. The antigen remains undetermined. The data stem from a study of post-analysis software for immune sequencing data. Across the study: As for disease course, relapsing-remitting, secondary progressive and progressive-relapsing multiple sclerosis were all included.

Study findings and constraints: Controls had lower frequencies than patients of roughly five TRBV segments, which included TRBV5-6, TRBV5-1 and TRBV20-1. Strong co-clustering by F measure linked samples that shared a preparation batch. Significantly lower normalized Chao1 diversity was seen in multiple sclerosis patients than in controls.

The authors incorporated unique molecular identifiers into the TCR beta cDNA libraries. Starting from around 1 to 10 million T cells, the study yielded about 500,000 cDNA molecules. TCRdb reanalysed the PCR reads using MiXCR and keeps one entry per CDR3 protein. The sample lists roughly 600,000 distinct CDR3 sequences, about 40% occurring once. Losses at the gene ends were 3 bases for V and 4 bases for J; bases not matched to a gene: 9. The V gene's germline CDR1 is SGHAT and CDR2 FQNNGV. The length of the CDR3 is 16 residues. The specimen sequenced was blood. The chain uses TRBV11-2 and TRBJ2-7, with 10 bases identical to TRBD1. This sequence was found in a girl aged 10 to 17 with multiple sclerosis. This CDR3 is CASSFPVGTGEYEQYF. The CDR3, as DNA: TGTGCCAGCAGCTTCCCCGTCGGGACAGGGGAATACGAGCAGTACTTC.